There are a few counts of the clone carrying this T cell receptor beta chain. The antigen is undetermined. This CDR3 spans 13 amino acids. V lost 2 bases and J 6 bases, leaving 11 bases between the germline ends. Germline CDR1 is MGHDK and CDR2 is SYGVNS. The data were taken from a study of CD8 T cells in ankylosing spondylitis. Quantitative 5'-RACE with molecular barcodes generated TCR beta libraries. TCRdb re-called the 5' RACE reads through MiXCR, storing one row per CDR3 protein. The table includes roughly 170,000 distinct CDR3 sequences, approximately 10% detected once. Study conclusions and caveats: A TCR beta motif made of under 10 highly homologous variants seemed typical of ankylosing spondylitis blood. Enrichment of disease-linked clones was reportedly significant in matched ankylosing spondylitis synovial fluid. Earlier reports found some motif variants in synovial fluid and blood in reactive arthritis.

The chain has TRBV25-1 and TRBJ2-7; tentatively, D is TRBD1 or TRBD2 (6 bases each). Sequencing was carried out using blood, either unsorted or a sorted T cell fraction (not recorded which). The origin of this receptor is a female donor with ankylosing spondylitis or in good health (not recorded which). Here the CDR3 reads CASSEEGGGEQYF. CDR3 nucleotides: TGTGCCAGCAGTGAAGAGGGGGGTGGCGAGCAGTACTTC.